Listed below are T cell receptor beta chains from one sample, sequenced in a study of shared clonotypes between healthy human individuals. Method: immunoSEQ multiplex PCR; TCRdb's copy keeps in-frame clones and lacks some. The sample consists of 2 million to 2.5 million clones, 95% of them appearing once. Sequencing input: naive CD4+ T cells sorted from blood. These receptors were taken from a man younger than 35 in good health. CDR3s include the opening cysteine and the closing phenylalanine or tryptophan. D genes are given only for firm matches. Clone size appears in some rows only: once, few, many, or a class for an expanded clone.

abundance: .
v_gene: TRBV5-4
d_gene: .
j_gene: TRBJ2-2
CDR3aa: CASSLVGGANTGELFF
CDR3nt: TGTGCCAGCAGCCTCGTAGGGGGGGCGAACACCGGGGAGCTGTTTTTT

abundance: .
v_gene: TRBV2
d_gene: TRBD1
j_gene: TRBJ1-5
CDR3aa: CASRSTGDHNQPQHF
CDR3nt: TGTGCCAGCAGGTCCACAGGGGACCACAATCAGCCCCAGCATTTT

abundance: .
v_gene: TRBV6-5
d_gene: .
j_gene: TRBJ1-3
CDR3aa: CASSYSAGGGNTIYF
CDR3nt: TGTGCCAGCAGTTACTCCGCAGGAGGCGGAAACACCATATATTTT

abundance: once
v_gene: TRBV29-1
d_gene: .
j_gene: TRBJ2-3
CDR3aa: CSVEGASGFTDTQYF
CDR3nt: TGCAGCGTTGAGGGGGCTAGCGGATTCACAGATACGCAGTATTTT

abundance: .
v_gene: TRBV28
d_gene: TRBD1
j_gene: TRBJ2-7
CDR3aa: CASSLRTGSSYEQYF
CDR3nt: TGTGCCAGCAGTTTGCGGACAGGGTCTTCCTACGAGCAGTACTTC

abundance: .
v_gene: TRBV5-1
d_gene: .
j_gene: TRBJ1-1
CDR3aa: CASSLDAAANTEAFF
CDR3nt: TGCGCCAGCAGCTTGGATGCAGCCGCGAACACTGAAGCTTTCTTT

abundance: .
v_gene: TRBV10-1
d_gene: .
j_gene: TRBJ2-3
CDR3aa: CASSERGKTSTDTQYF
CDR3nt: TGCGCCAGCAGTGAGCGGGGGAAAACTAGCACAGATACGCAGTATTTT

abundance: .
v_gene: TRBV4-1
d_gene: .
j_gene: TRBJ2-3
CDR3aa: CASSQGPGEGDTQYF
CDR3nt: TGCGCCAGCAGCCAAGGGCCAGGGGAGGGGGATACGCAGTATTTT

abundance: few
v_gene: TRBV6-5
d_gene: TRBD1
j_gene: TRBJ1-6
CDR3aa: CASSRQGQGNSPLHF
CDR3nt: TGTGCCAGCAGTCGCCAGGGACAGGGTAATTCACCCCTCCACTTT

abundance: .
v_gene: TRBV11-3
d_gene: .
j_gene: TRBJ2-1
CDR3aa: CASSSSRSEDYNEQFF
CDR3nt: TGTGCCAGCAGCTCCTCCCGGTCGGAGGATTACAATGAGCAGTTCTTC